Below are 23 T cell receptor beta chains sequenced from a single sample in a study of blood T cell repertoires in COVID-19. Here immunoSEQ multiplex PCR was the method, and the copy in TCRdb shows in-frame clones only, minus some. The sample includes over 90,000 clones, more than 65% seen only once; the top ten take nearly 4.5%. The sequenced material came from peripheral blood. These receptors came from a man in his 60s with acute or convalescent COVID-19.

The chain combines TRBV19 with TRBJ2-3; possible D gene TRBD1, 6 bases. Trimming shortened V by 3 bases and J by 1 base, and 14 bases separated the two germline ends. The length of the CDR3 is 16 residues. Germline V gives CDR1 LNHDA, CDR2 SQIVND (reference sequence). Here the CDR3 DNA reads TGTGCCAGTAGTATGGACAGATCCGGCGGCACAGATACGCAGTATTTT. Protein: CASSMDRSGGTDTQYF.

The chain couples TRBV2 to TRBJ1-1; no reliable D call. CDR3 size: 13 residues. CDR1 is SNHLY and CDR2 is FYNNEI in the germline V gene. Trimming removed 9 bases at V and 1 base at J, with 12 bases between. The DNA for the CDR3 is TGTGCCAGTTATTTCCTAGGGAACACTGAAGCTTTCTTT. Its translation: CASYFLGNTEAFF. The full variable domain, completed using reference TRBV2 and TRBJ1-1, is EPEVTQTPSHQVTQMGQEVILRCVPISNHLYFYWYRQILGQKVEFLVSFYNNEISEKSEIFDDQFSVERPDGSNFTLKIRSTKLEDSAMYFCASYFLGNTEAFFGQGTRLTVV.

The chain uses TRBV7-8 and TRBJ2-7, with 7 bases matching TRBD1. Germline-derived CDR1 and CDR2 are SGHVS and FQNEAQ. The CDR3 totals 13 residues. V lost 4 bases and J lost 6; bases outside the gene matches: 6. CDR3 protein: CASSYRTGREQYF. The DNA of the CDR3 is TGTGCCAGCAGCTACCGGACAGGTCGCGAGCAGTACTTC.

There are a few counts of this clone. In nucleotides, the CDR3 is TGTGCCAGCAGTTACTCGTCGGAAGTTGGGGCCAGGGGGGTTAGAGATACGCAGTATTTT. It is translated as CASSYSSEVGARGVRDTQYF. The V gene is TRBV6-2 or TRBV6-3, the J gene TRBJ2-3; possibly TRBD1 for D (7 bases). CDR3 length equals 20 residues. Germline CDR1 reads MNHEY; CDR2 reads SVGEGT. Trimming left V 0 bases short and J 5 bases short, with 27 bases between.

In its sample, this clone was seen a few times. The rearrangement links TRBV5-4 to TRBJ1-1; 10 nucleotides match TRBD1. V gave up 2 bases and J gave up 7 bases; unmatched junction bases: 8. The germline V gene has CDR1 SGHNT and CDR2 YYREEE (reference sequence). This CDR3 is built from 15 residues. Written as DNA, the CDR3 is TGTGCCAGCAGCTTCCGGGACAGGGGACGAGGTGAAGCTTTCTTT. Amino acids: CASSFRDRGRGEAFF.

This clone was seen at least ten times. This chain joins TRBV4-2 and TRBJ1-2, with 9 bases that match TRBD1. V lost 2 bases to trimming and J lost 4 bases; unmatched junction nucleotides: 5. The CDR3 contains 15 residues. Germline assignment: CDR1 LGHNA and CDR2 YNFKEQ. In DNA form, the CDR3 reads TGTGCCAGCAGCCAAACAGGGGGCGCCTCCTATGGCTACACCTTC. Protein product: CASSQTGGASYGYTF.

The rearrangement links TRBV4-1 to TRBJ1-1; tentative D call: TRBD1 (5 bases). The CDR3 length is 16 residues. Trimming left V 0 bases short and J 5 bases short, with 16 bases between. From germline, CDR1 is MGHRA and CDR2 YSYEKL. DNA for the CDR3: TGCGCCAGCAGCCAAGATCTGGCAGGGCTGCGGACTGAAGCTTTCTTT. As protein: CASSQDLAGLRTEAFF.

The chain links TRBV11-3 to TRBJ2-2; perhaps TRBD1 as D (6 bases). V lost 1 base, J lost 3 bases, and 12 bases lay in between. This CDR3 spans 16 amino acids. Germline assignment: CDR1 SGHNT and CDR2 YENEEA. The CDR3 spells CASSLAGHRDTGELFF. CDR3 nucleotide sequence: TGTGCCAGCAGCTTAGCAGGCCACAGGGACACCGGGGAGCTGTTTTTT. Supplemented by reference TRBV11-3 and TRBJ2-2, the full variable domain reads EAGVVQSPRYKIIEKKQPVAFWCNPISGHNTLYWYLQNLGQGPELLIRYENEEAVDDSQLPKDRFSAERLKGVDSTLKIQPAELGDSAVYLCASSLAGHRDTGELFFGEGSRLTVL.

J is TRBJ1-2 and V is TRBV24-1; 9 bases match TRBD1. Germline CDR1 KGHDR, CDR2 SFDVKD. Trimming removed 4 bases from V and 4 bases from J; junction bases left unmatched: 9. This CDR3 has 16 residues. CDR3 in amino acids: CATSDLYRDRVYGYTF. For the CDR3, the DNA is TGTGCCACCAGTGACTTATACCGGGACAGGGTCTATGGCTACACCTTC.

The CDR3 is CASSLARQNTGELFF. The CDR3 DNA sequence: TGTGCCAGCAGCTTGGCGCGACAGAACACCGGGGAGCTGTTTTTT. This chain joins TRBV5-5 and TRBJ2-2; D uncertain. Looked up from germline, CDR1 is SGHKS and CDR2 is YYEKEE (reference sequence). This CDR3 contains 15 residues. Trimming took 0 bases from V and 1 from J, leaving 7 bases between them.

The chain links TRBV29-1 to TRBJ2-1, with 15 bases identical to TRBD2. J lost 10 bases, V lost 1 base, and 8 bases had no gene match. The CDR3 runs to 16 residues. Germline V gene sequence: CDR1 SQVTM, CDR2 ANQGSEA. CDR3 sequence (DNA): TGCAGCGTTGAAGTCCCGGGACTAGCGGGGGGTAAGGAGCAGTTCTTC. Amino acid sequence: CSVEVPGLAGGKEQFF.

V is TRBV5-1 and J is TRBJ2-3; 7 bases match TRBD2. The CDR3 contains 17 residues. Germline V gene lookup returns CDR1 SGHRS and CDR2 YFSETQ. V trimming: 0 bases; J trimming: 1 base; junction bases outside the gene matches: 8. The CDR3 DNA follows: TGCGCCAGCAGCTTGGGCCCTAGCGGTGGGGGCACAGATACGCAGTATTTT. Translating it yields CASSLGPSGGGTDTQYF.

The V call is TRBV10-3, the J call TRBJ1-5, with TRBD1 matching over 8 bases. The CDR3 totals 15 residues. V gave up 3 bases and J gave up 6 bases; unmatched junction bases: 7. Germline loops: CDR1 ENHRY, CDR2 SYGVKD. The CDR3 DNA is TGTGCCATCAGTGAAGGACAGGGAGGCGGTCAGCCCCAGCATTTT. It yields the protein CAISEGQGGGQPQHF.

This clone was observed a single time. CDR3 amino acids: CASSRQGRGNTEAFF. The CDR3 coding sequence is TGTGCCAGTAGTAGGCAGGGGAGAGGGAACACTGAAGCTTTCTTT. The chain combines TRBV19 with TRBJ1-1; a weak D match, TRBD1 (6 bases). CDR3 length: 15 amino acids. Trimming left V 4 bases short and J 1 base short, with 13 bases between. CDR1 LNHDA and CDR2 SQIVND come from the germline V gene (reference sequence).

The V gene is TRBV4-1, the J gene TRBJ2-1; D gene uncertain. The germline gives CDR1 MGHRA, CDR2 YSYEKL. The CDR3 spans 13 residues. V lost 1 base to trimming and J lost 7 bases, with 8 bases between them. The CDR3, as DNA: TGCGCCAGCAGCCAAGCTGGCAGTAATGAGCAGTTCTTC. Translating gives CASSQAGSNEQFF.

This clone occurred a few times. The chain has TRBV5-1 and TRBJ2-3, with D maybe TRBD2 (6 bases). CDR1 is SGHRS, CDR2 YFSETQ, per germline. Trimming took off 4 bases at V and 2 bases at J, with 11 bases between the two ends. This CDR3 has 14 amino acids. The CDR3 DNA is TGCGCCAGCAGCCCTGGGGACTCCACAGATACGCAGTATTTT. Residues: CASSPGDSTDTQYF. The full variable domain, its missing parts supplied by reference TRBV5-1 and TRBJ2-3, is KAGVTQTPRYLIKTRGQQVTLSCSPISGHRSVSWYQQTPGQGLQFLFEYFSETQRNKGNFPGRFSGRQFSNSRSEMNVSTLELGDSALYLCASSPGDSTDTQYFGPGTRLTVL.

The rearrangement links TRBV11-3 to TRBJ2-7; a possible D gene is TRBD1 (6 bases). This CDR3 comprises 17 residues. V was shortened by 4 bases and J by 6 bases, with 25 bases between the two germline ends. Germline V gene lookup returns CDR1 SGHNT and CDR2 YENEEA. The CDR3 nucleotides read TGTGCCAGCAGCTCCACTTATCTGGGGGCGCGATTGGCCGAGCAGTACTTC. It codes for CASSSTYLGARLAEQYF. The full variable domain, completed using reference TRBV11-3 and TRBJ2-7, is EAGVVQSPRYKIIEKKQPVAFWCNPISGHNTLYWYLQNLGQGPELLIRYENEEAVDDSQLPKDRFSAERLKGVDSTLKIQPAELGDSAVYLCASSSTYLGARLAEQYFGPGTRLTVT.

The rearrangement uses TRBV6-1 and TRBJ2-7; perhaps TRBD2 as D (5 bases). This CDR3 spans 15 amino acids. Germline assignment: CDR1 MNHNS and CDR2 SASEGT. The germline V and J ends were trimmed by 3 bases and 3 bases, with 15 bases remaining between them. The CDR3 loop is CASSDGISVGYEQYF. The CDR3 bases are TGTGCCAGCAGTGATGGGATTAGCGTTGGCTACGAGCAGTACTTC.

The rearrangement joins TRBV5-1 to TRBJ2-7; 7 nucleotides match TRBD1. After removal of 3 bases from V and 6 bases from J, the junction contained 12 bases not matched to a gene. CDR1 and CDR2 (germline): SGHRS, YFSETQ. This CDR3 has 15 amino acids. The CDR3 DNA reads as TGCGCCAGCAGCTCACTGACAGGGAAGGTCGGCGAGCAGTACTTC. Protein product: CASSSLTGKVGEQYF.

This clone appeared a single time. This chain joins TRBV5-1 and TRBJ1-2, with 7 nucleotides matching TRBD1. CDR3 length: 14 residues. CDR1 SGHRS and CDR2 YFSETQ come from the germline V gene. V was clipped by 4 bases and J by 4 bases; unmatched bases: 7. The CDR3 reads CASSHGQEGYGYTF. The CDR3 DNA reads TGCGCCAGCAGCCATGGACAGGAGGGCTATGGCTACACCTTC.

The CDR3 DNA sequence: TGTGCCAGCAGGGCACACCTTGCCCAAGAGACCCAGTACTTC. It encodes CASRAHLAQETQYF. The V and J genes are TRBV2 and TRBJ2-5; D is undetermined. The length of the CDR3 is 14 residues. Germline V gives CDR1 SNHLY, CDR2 FYNNEI. With 6 bases removed from V and 1 base from J, the gap between germline ends came to 12 bases.

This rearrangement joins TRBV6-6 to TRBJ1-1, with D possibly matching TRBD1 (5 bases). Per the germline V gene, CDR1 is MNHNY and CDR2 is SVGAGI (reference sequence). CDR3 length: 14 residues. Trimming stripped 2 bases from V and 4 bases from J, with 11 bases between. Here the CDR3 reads CASSYGQGGTEAFF. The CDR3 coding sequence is TGTGCCAGCAGTTACGGGCAGGGTGGCACTGAAGCTTTCTTT.

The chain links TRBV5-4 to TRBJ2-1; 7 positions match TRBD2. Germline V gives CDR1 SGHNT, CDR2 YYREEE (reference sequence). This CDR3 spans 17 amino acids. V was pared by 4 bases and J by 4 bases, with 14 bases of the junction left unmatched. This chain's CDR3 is CASSPRVLAETYNEQFF. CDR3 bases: TGTGCCAGCAGCCCTAGGGTTCTAGCGGAAACTTACAATGAGCAGTTCTTC.